This T cell receptor (beta chain) was captured by sequencing in a study of response to subunit inactivated influenza vaccine. Points from the study as a whole: Authors suggested few new T cells are recruited by each seasonal influenza vaccination.

The CDR3 contains 12 residues. The V end was cut by 6 bases, the J end by 8 bases, with 10 bases between. Germline-derived CDR1 and CDR2 are MNHEY and SVGEGT. This clonotype was seen only a few times. The target antigen is unknown. MiXCR, run by TCRdb on the RT-PCR reads, gives a single entry per CDR3 protein. The table has roughly 500,000 distinct CDR3 sequences, about 15% seen once; the top ten hold 2.5% to 3.5%. The V gene is TRBV6-2 or TRBV6-3, the J gene TRBJ1-4; D is uncertain. The origin of this receptor is a man aged 50 to 69 who received an inactivated influenza vaccine. The starting material was CD4+ T cells sorted from PBMCs, obtained roughly 24 months after vaccination. In DNA form, the CDR3 reads TGTGCCAGCAGCCAATCTTCCGAAAAACTGTTTTTT. Its protein product is CASSQSSEKLFF.